This T cell receptor (beta chain) was documented in a study of T cell responses to AZD1222 COVID-19 vaccine. Broader study findings: Nearly half of the spike-specific TCRs reportedly recognize variant regions that carry no mutations. Only a handful of people who got AZD1222 tested seropositive at baseline. Spike-specific TCR breadth and depth went up after people got two AZD1222 doses. Repertoire sampling occurred only after the peak T cell response.

Assay used: immunoSEQ multiplex PCR; TCRdb lists only in-frame clones, some missing. The sample comprises over 30,000 clones, roughly 85% of which are singletons, and 26% rests with the top ten. The CDR3 length is 13 residues. V lost 7 bases to trimming and J lost 2 bases, with 9 bases between them. In germline, CDR1 is SEHNR, CDR2 FQNEAQ (reference sequence). Regarding this clone: The antigen is undetermined.

The sequencing here drew on peripheral blood, taken 28 days after the second dose of the MenACWY control vaccine. The TCR sequence derives from an adult who received the MenACWY meningococcal vaccine as a control. The chain uses TRBV7-9 and TRBJ1-3; D is uncertain. Written as DNA, the CDR3 is TGTGCCAGCAACTCGGTGGCTGGAAACACCATATATTTT. This translates into CASNSVAGNTIYF.